This T cell receptor (beta chain) was found in a study of human T cells and chemical hapten exposure. Study-wide background: The sensitizer, 2% DPC, was used on around 2 cm by around 2 cm of upper inner arm skin. Alopecia areata, totalis and universalis patients, mostly female, were included. Findings and caveats of the study: Expanded TCR sets contained significantly more large CDR3 similarity clusters than controls.

The germline V and J ends were trimmed by 1 base and 9 bases, with 10 bases remaining between them. Germline V gene data show CDR1 as SGHVS and CDR2 as FQNEAQ. There are 13 residues in the CDR3. From the RACE reads, TCRdb called clonotypes with MiXCR, one entry per CDR3 protein. Of 50,000 to 65,000 distinct CDR3 sequences detected, 11% appear once; the ten largest clones hold approximately 4%. Time point described: pre-sensitization, week 0. Treatment noted: therapeutic diphenylcyclopropenone sensitization with weekly scalp DPC. Sequencing started from total RNA isolated from unfractionated whole blood. This clonotype was observed many times. The target antigen is unknown.

The chain employs TRBV7-8 and TRBJ2-1; D remains ambiguous. The sequence came from a woman aged 40 to 49 with alopecia areata. Some clones in this sample may be carry-over from other donors' samples. Specimen: whole blood, collected in connection with sensitization to the hapten diphenylcyclopropenone (DPC). In nucleotides, the CDR3 is TGTGCCAGCAGCTTAGAGGCGATGGGTGAGCAGTTCTTC. This codes for CASSLEAMGEQFF.